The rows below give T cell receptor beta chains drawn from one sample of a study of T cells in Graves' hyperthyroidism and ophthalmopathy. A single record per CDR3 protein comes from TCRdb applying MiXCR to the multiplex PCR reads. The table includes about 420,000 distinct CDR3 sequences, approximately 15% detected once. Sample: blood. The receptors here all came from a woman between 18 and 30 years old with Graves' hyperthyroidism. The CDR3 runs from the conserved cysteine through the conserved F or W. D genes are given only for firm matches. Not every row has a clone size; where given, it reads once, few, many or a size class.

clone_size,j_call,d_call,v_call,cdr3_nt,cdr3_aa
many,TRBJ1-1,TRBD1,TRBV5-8,TGTGCCAGCAGCGGACAGGGGGGCATGAACACTGAAGCTTTCTTT,CASSGQGGMNTEAFF
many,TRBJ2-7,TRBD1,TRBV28,TGTGCCAGCAGTGGGGGGGACAGGGGCTTCCACGAGCAGTACTTC,CASSGGDRGFHEQYF
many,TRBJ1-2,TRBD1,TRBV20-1,TGCAGTGCTCGCTCTGGGACAGGGGATCGTGGCTACACCTTC,CSARSGTGDRGYTF
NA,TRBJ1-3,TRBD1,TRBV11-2,TGTGCCAGCAGCGAGTGGCTCCGGGACAGAGATAGAAACACCATATATTTT,CASSEWLRDRDRNTIYF
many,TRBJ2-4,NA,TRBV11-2,TGTGCCAGCAGCTTAGAACGTAGGGGGTTTAACATTCAGTACTTC,CASSLERRGFNIQYF
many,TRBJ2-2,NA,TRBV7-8,TGTGCCAGCAGCCCCCATAACGCCGGGGAGCTGTTTTTT,CASSPHNAGELFF
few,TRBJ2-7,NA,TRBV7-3,TGTGCCAGCAGCTCCGGATTGGCCGACGAGCAGTACTTC,CASSSGLADEQYF
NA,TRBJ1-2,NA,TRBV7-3,TGTGCCAGCAGCTCATTATCAGGGGATTCTAACTATGGCTACACCTTC,CASSSLSGDSNYGYTF
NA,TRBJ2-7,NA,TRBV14,TGTGCCAGCAGCCAAGCCCATCTCTGGGGCCAGAGCTCCTACGAGCAGTACTTC,CASSQAHLWGQSSYEQYF
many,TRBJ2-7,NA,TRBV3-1,TGTGCCAGCTCAGCCGCAACCTACGAGCAGTACTTC,CASSAATYEQYF
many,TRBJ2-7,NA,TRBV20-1,TGCAGTGCTAGAAGTAGCGAGCAGTACTTC,CSARSSEQYF
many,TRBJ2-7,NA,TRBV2,TGTGCCAGCAGTTACCAGGGGAGTAACGAGCAGTACTTC,CASSYQGSNEQYF
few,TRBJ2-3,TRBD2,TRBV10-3,TGTGCCATCAGTGCCCCGGGGGGAAAGGGCACAGATACGCAGTATTTT,CAISAPGGKGTDTQYF
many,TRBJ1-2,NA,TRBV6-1,TGTGCCAGCAGAACCCTCATTAACACCTTCTATGGCTACACCTTC,CASRTLINTFYGYTF
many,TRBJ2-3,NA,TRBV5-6,TGTGCCAGCAGAAAGGGCACAGATACGCAGTATTTT,CASRKGTDTQYF
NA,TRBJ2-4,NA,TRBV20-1,TGCAGTGCTAGAGATCGGGAGGGGGCACCCAAAATAGCCAAAAACATTCAGTACTTC,CSARDREGAPKIAKNIQYF
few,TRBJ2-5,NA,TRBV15,TGTGCCACCAGCAGAGACGAAGGGAGGGGGGGAAACCAAGAGACCCAGTACTTC,CATSRDEGRGGNQETQYF
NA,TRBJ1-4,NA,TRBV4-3,TGCGCCAGCAGCCAAGCAAGGGGAACGGAAAAACTGTTTTTT,CASSQARGTEKLFF
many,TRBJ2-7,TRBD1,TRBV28,TGTGCCAGCAGTTTGGACAGGGGGGACGACGAGCAGTACTTC,CASSLDRGDDEQYF
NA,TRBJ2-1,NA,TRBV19,TGTGCCAGTAGTATGGGGAATATGGGTGAGCAGTTCTTC,CASSMGNMGEQFF
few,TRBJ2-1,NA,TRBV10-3,TGTGCCATCACCCGGGACCTCCGAGAGCAGTTCTTC,CAITRDLREQFF
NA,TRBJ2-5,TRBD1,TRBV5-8,TGTGCCAGCAGCTTGGGGGACAGGGGGCAAGAGACCCAGTACTTC,CASSLGDRGQETQYF
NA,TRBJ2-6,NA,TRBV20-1,TGCAGTGCTAGTTGGCGTCTCGGGGCCAACGTCCTGACTTTC,CSASWRLGANVLTF
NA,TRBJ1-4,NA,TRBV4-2,TGTGCCAGCAGCCAAGAGTCCAGGGGAGGAGAAAAACTGTTTTTT,CASSQESRGGEKLFF
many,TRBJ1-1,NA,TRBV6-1,TGTGCCAGCAAGGAGGGGCACACTGAAGCTTTCTTT,CASKEGHTEAFF
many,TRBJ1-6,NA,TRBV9,TGTGCCAGCAGCGGGGGCGGACGGGGGGATAATTCACCCCTCCACTTT,CASSGGGRGDNSPLHF
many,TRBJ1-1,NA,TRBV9,TGTGCCAGCAGCGTAGCTGCCAGGGGCACTGAAGCTTTCTTT,CASSVAARGTEAFF
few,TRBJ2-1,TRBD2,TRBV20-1,TGCAGTGCTAGAGATCTGGCCGGGAGGGCCTACAATGAGCAGTTCTTC,CSARDLAGRAYNEQFF
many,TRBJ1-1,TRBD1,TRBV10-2,TGCGCCAGCAGTGAACACCCGGACAGGGGAAGCACTGAAGCTTTCTTT,CASSEHPDRGSTEAFF
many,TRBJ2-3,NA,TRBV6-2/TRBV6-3,TGTGCCAGCAGTTTAAGTATAATTCCGCGGAGCACAGATACGCAGTATTTT,CASSLSIIPRSTDTQYF
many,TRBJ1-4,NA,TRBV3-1,TGTGCCAGCAGCCAGCTTTATCTACGAGACAGTAATAATGAAAAACTGTTTTTT,CASSQLYLRDSNNEKLFF
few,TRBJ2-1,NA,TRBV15,TGTGCCACCAGCAGAGATGGTAATGAGCAGTTCTTC,CATSRDGNEQFF
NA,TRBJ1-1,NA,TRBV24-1,TGTGCCACCAGTTCGGGTGGCAGATCCCAAGCTTTCTTT,CATSSGGRSQAFF
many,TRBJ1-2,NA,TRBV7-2,TGTGCCAGCAGCTCATCGGGACACCGGGCGAATAACTATGGCTACACCTTC,CASSSSGHRANNYGYTF
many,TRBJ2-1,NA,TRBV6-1,TGTGCCAGCAGTTACGACAGGAGCTCCTACAATGAGCAGTTCTTC,CASSYDRSSYNEQFF
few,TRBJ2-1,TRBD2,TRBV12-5,TGTGCTAGTGGTTTGGTACGGACTAGCGGGGTCTATGAGCAGTTCTTC,CASGLVRTSGVYEQFF
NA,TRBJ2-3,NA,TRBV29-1,TGCAGCGTTGCTTTTTTTACCACAGATACGCAGTATTTT,CSVAFFTTDTQYF
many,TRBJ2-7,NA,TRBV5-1,TGCGCCAGCAGACGTAACATCGACAACTCCTACGAGCAGTACTTC,CASRRNIDNSYEQYF
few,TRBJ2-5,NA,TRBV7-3,TGTGCCAGCAGCTTAAACCCGCTAGAGACCCAGTACTTC,CASSLNPLETQYF
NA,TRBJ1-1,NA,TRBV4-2,TGTGCCAGCAGCCAATCCCCCCGTGGGACTGAAGCTTTCTTT,CASSQSPRGTEAFF
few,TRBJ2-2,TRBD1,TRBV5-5,TGTGCCAGCAGCCGTATGTGGAGACAGGGAAACACCGGGGAGCTGTTTTTT,CASSRMWRQGNTGELFF
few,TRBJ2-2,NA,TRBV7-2,TGTGCCAGCAGCCAACCGGGCGGTGGGGGAACCGGGGAGCTGTTTTTT,CASSQPGGGGTGELFF
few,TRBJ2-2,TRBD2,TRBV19,TGTGCCAGTCGACTAGCGGTCGGGGAGCTGTTTTTT,CASRLAVGELFF
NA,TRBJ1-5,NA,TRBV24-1,TGTGCCACCAGTGGTGGCGGGGGCCAGCATTTT,CATSGGGGQHF
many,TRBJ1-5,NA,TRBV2,TGTGCCAGCAGGCAGGGGAGGGGCAATCAGCCCCAGCATTTT,CASRQGRGNQPQHF
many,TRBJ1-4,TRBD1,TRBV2,TGTGCCAGCAGTAGCGGCAGGGGGAATGAAAAACTGTTTTTT,CASSSGRGNEKLFF
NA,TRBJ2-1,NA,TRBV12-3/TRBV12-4,TGTGCCAGCAGTTTTGGGGGTACAATCAATGAGCAGTTCTTC,CASSFGGTINEQFF
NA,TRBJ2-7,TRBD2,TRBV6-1,TGTGCCAGCAGCCCCACCAGCGGGGGCGGGTACGAGCAGTACTTC,CASSPTSGGGYEQYF
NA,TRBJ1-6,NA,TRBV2,TGTGCCAGCCTTCAGAGCTCCTATAATTCACCCCTCCACTTT,CASLQSSYNSPLHF
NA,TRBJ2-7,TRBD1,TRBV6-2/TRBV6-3,TGTGCCAGCAGGGGGGACAGGGGACCCTACGAGCAGTACTTC,CASRGDRGPYEQYF
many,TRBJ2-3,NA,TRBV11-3,TGTGCCAGCAGCCCCCACGGCACAGATACGCAGTATTTT,CASSPHGTDTQYF
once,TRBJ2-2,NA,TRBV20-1,TGCAGTGCTATCGGGGCAAACACCGGGGAGCTGTTTTTT,CSAIGANTGELFF
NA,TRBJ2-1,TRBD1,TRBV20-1,TGCAGTGCCATCAAAACCGGGGGACAGGGAGAGCAGTTCTTC,CSAIKTGGQGEQFF